This T cell receptor beta chain was observed in a study of T cell responses to AZD1222 COVID-19 vaccine. V lost 2 bases and J lost 4; bases outside the gene matches: 4. The CDR3 contains 14 residues. Germline loops: CDR1 MNHNY, CDR2 SVGAGI (reference sequence). To note about this clone: What it binds is unknown.

The repertoire was sequenced with immunoSEQ multiplex PCR; TCRdb's copy has only in-frame clones and lacks some. The sample shows approximately 100,000 clones, more than 85% of them seen only once. Points from the study as a whole: With dominance at 160-218 and 743-854, vaccine-associated CD4 TCRs spanned spike.

The sequenced sample was peripheral blood, obtained on day 0 of AZD1222 vaccination. The sequence was obtained from an adult in good health. The chain links TRBV6-6 to TRBJ1-2; TRBD1 agrees at 7 bases. The CDR3 coding sequence is TGTGCCAGCAGTTACCGACAGGGCGTCTATGGCTACACCTTC. Its translation is CASSYRQGVYGYTF.